The TCR beta chain described here comes from a study of cytomegalovirus exposure and HLA in healthy donors. Study-level results: The authors excluded some V segments, including TRBV6-2 and TRBV6-3, as indistinguishable.

The V segment lost 3 bases and the J segment 8 bases; nucleotides outside the gene matches: 16. Germline V gene data show CDR1 as LNHNV and CDR2 as YYDKDF (reference sequence). The CDR3 consists of 16 residues. The PCR was carried out with 60 Vbeta primers and 13 Jbeta primers. Assay: immunoSEQ multiplex PCR; the TCRdb copy retains only in-frame clones and omits some. Of more than 200,000 clones listed, approximately 79% are singletons. This clone was counted between two and nine times. The antigen remains unidentified. This same CDR3 is encoded by further DNA sequences in the sample. The receptor comes from a girl aged 2 to 9 in good health and CMV-seronegative. The chain carries TRBV15 and TRBJ2-7; 7 nucleotides agree with TRBD1. Sequencing was carried out using PBMCs. In DNA, the CDR3 is TGTGCCACCAGCAGGGAGCCTGGGACAGTAGGGCGCCAGCAGTACTTC. This sequence encodes CATSREPGTVGRQQYF.